This section outlines one T cell receptor beta chain sequence together with its context. Antigen: not known. This sample is drawn from a study of T cells after yellow fever vaccination. Study results and caveats: Compared with primary, the secondary response was weaker and peaked at day 5, not 15.

UMIs and a universal primer site were added when TCR cDNA was made by 5'RACE template switching. In TCRdb, the 5' RACE reads were re-called with MiXCR into one record per CDR3 protein. The sample carries 500,000 to 650,000 distinct CDR3 sequences, 12% recorded once. Germline CDR1 reads KGHDR; CDR2 reads SFDVKD. The CDR3 has 14 residues. V was clipped by 0 bases and J by 4 bases, with 7 bases between them. This rearrangement joins TRBV24-1 to TRBJ2-3; no firm D call. The TCR originated in a man younger than 40 who received the YFV17D yellow fever vaccine. The sequences come from PBMCs, collected on the day of the yellow fever booster vaccination. CDR3 region: CATSDLQSADTQYF. The CDR3 bases are TGTGCCACCAGTGATTTGCAGTCCGCAGATACGCAGTATTTT.